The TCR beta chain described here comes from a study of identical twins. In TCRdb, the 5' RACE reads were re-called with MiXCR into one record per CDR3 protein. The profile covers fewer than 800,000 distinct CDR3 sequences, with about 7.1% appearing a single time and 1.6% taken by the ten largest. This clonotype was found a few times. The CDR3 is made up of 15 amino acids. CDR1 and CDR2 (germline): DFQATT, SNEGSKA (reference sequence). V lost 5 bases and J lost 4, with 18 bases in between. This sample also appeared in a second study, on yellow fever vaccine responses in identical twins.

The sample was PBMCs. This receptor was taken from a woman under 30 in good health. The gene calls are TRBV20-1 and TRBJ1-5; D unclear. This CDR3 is CSARARWGDNQPQHF. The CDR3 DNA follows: TGCAGTGCTCGAGCACGGTGGGGAGATAATCAGCCCCAGCATTTT.